This T cell receptor (beta chain) was retrieved from a study of control samples from healthy donors and cancer patients. Germline CDR1 reads PRHDT; CDR2 reads FYEKMQ (reference sequence). This CDR3 is built from 14 residues. The junction had 5 bases not matched to a gene; V was cut back by 8 bases and J by 4 bases. Using immunoSEQ multiplex PCR, the repertoire was profiled, and TCRdb retains in-frame clones only, with some absent. The sample lists 120,000 to 150,000 clones; roughly nine tenths were seen once. The sample consisted of blood. The sequence was collected from a woman aged 25 to 39 in good health. The gene calls are TRBV13 and TRBJ2-1; 10 nucleotides match TRBD1. This CDR3 is CASGPGQGYNEQFF. In DNA, the CDR3 is TGTGCCAGCGGACCGGGACAGGGGTACAATGAGCAGTTCTTC.